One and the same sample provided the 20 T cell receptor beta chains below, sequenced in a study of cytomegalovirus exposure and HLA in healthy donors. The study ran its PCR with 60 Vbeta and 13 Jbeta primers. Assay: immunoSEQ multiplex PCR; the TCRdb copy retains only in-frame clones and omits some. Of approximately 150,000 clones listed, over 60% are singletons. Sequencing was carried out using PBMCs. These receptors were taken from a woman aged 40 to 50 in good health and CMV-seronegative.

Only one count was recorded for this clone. This CDR3 reads CASTLVRAYEQYF. The CDR3 nucleotides are TGCGCCAGCACGTTAGTGAGAGCCTACGAGCAGTACTTC. The chain links TRBV5-1 to TRBJ2-7; no firm D call. This CDR3 region has 13 residues. Germline values: CDR1 SGHRS, CDR2 YFSETQ. Between the trimmed V and J ends, which lost 6 bases and 2 bases, there was a span of 12 bases.

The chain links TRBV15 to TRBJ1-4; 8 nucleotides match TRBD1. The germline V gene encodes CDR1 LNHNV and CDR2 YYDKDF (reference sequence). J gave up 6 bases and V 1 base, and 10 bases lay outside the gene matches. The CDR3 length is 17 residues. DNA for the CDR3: TGTGCCACCAGCAGAGTAGGACAGGGAGTGGTAGATGAAAAACTGTTTTTT. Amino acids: CATSRVGQGVVDEKLFF.

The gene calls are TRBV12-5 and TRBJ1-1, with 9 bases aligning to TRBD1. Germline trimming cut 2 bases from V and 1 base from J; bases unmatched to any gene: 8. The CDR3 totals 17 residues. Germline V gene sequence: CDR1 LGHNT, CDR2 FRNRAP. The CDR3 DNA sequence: TGTGCTAGTGGTTTGCCCTACAGGGGGCTTGGGAACACTGAAGCTTTCTTT. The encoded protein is CASGLPYRGLGNTEAFF.

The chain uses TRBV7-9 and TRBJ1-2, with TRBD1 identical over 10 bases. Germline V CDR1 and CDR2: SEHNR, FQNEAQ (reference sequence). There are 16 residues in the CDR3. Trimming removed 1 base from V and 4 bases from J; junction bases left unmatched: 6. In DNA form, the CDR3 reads TGTGCCAGCAGCTTAGTTGTAGACAGGGGGCTCTATGGCTACACCTTC. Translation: CASSLVVDRGLYGYTF.

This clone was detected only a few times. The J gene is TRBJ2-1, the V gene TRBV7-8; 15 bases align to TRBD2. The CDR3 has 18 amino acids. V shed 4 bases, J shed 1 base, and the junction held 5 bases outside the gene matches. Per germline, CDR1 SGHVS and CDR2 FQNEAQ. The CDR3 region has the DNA TGTGCCAGCAGCTCCGGGACTAGCGGGAGGCCATCCTACAATGAGCAGTTCTTC. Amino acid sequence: CASSSGTSGRPSYNEQFF. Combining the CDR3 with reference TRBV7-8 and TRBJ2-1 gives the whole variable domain GAGVSQSPRYKVAKRGQDVALRCDPISGHVSLFWYQQALGQGPEFLTYFQNEAQLDKSGLPSDRFFAERPEGSVSTLKIQRTQQEDSAVYLCASSSGTSGRPSYNEQFFGPGTRLTVL.

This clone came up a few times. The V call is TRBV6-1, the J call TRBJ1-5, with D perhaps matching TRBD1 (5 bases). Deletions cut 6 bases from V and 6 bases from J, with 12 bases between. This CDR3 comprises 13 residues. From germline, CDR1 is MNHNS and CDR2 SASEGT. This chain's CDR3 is CASSDSGGQPQHF. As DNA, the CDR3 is TGTGCCAGCAGCGACTCCGGGGGTCAGCCCCAGCATTTT.

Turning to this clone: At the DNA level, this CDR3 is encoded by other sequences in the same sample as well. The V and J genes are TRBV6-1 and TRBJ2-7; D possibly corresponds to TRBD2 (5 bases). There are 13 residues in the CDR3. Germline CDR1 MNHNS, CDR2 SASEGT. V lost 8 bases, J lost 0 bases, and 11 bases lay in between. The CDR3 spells CASSPDYSYEQYF. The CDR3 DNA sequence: TGTGCCAGCTCCCCCGACTACTCCTACGAGCAGTACTTC.

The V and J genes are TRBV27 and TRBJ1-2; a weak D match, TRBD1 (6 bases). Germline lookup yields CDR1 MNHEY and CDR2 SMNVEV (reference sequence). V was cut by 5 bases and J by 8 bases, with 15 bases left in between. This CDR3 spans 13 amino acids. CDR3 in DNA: TGTGCCAGCAGTCTAGGGGGGGTCCGCGGCTACACCTTC. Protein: CASSLGGVRGYTF.

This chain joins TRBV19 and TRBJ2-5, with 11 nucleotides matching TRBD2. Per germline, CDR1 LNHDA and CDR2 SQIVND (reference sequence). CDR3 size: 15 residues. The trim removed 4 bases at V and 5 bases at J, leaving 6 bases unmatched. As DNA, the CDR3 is TGTGCCAGTAGTACGGGACTAGCGGAGAGGGAGACCCAGTACTTC. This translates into CASSTGLAERETQYF.

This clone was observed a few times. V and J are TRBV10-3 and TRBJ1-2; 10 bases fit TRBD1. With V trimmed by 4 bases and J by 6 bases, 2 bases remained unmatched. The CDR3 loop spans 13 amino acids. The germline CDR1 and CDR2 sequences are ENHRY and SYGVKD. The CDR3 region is CAISVDRGHGYTF. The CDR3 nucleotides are TGTGCCATCAGTGTAGACAGGGGGCATGGCTACACCTTC.

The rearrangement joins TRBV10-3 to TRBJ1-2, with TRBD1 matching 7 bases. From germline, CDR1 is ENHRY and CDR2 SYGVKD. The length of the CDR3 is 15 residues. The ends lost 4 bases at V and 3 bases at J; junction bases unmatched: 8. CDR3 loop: CAISGQDRTDYGYTF. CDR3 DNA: TGTGCCATCAGTGGACAGGACAGGACGGACTATGGCTACACCTTC.

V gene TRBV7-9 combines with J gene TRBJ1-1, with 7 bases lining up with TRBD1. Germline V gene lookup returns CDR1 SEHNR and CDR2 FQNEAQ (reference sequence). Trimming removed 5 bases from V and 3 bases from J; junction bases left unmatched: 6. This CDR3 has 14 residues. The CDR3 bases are TGTGCCAGCAGCCCCGACAGGGCCGACACTGAAGCTTTCTTT. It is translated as CASSPDRADTEAFF.

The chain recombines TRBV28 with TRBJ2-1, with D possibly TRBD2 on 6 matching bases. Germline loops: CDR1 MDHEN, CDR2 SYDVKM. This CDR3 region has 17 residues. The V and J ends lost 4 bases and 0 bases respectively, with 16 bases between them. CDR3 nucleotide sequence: TGTGCCAGCAGTTCTCAGCGGGCGACGCTCTCCTACAATGAGCAGTTCTTC. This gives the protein CASSSQRATLSYNEQFF.

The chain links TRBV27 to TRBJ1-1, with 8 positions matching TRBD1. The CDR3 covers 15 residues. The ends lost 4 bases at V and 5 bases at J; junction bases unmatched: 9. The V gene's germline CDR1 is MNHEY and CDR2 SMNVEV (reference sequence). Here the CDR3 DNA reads TGTGCCAGCAGTTCTCCAGGGGGCTCGGGGACTGAAGCTTTCTTT. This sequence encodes CASSSPGGSGTEAFF.

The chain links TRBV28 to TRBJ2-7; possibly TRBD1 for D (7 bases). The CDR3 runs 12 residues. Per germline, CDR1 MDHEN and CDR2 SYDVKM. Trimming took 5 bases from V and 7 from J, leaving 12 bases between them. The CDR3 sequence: CASSPTGREQYF. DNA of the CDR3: TGTGCCAGCAGTCCGACAGGGAGGGAGCAGTACTTC. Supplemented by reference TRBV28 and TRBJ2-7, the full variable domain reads DVKVTQSSRYLVKRTGEKVFLECVQDMDHENMFWYRQDPGLGLRLIYFSYDVKMKEKGDIPEGYSVSREKKERFSLILESASTNQTSMYLCASSPTGREQYFGPGTRLTVT.

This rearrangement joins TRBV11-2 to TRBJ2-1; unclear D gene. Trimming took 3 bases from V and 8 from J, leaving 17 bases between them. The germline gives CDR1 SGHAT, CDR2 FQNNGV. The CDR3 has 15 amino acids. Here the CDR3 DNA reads TGTGCCAGCAGCTTCGAAGTCTCCCCTACGGATGAGCAGTTCTTC. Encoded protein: CASSFEVSPTDEQFF.

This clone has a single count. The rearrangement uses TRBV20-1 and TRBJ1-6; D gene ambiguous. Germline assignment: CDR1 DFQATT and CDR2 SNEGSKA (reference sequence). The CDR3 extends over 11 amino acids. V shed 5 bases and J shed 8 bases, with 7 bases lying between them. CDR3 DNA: TGCAGTGCTCTAAATGATTCACCCCTCCACTTT. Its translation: CSALNDSPLHF.

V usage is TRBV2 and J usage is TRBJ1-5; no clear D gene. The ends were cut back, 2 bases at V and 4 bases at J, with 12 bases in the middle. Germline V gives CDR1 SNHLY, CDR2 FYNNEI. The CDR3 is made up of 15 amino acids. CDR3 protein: CASSEIRHRNQPQHF. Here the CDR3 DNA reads TGTGCCAGCAGTGAAATAAGACACAGAAATCAGCCCCAGCATTTT.

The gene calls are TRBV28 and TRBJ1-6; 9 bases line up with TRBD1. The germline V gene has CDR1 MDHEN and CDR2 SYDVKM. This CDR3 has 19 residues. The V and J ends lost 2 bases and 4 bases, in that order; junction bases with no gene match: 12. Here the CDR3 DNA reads TGTGCCAGCAGTTTAATACAGGGGGCAAACTCTATTTATAATTCACCCCTCCACTTT. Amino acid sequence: CASSLIQGANSIYNSPLHF.

The CDR3 sequence: CASSSRDGYEQYF. For the CDR3, the DNA is TGTGCCAGCAGTTCACGCGACGGGTACGAGCAGTACTTC. The V gene is TRBV6-5, the J gene TRBJ2-7; no firm D call. This CDR3 has 13 amino acids. In germline, CDR1 is MNHEY, CDR2 SVGAGI. Trimming removed 4 bases at V and 4 bases at J, with 11 bases between.